The clone carrying this T cell receptor (beta chain) occurred a few times. Its antigen is unidentified. The source of the sample is a study of beta chain features in type 1 diabetes. The CDR3 extends over 20 amino acids. Trimming at V came to 7 bases and at J to 1 base, leaving 18 bases not matched to a gene. The germline V gene has CDR1 LNHDA and CDR2 SQIVND (reference sequence). Regarding the study as a whole: TCRB repertoires of naive, central memory and Treg cells appeared more similar among patients than among healthy donors.

TCRB transcripts that were expressed got sequenced, as all of the isolated RNA had been reverse transcribed. Libraries were prepared by immunoSEQ multiplex PCR; TCRdb keeps only in-frame clonotypes and omits some of them. The data contain fewer than 900,000 clones, roughly 17% of them seen just once; the ten biggest clones take up 0.02% to 0.025%. V and J are TRBV19 and TRBJ2-1; the match to TRBD2 covers 11 bases. Source material: naive CD4+ T cells from blood. The TCR was taken from a woman in her late teens or twenties in good health. CDR3 coding DNA: TGTGCCAGTACCCACCGGAGGGTATTAGCGGGAGGGCCGTCCTACAATGAGCAGTTCTTC. Translation: CASTHRRVLAGGPSYNEQFF.